The next 10 T cell receptor beta chains were all read from a single sample in a study of T cells after posttransplantation cyclophosphamide. The assay was immunoSEQ multiplex PCR, and TCRdb's table has in-frame clones only and misses some. The table shows about 8,000 clones, with about nine tenths occurring only once. The sample taken for sequencing was CD4+ T cells sorted from blood. The source of these receptors is a woman aged 50 to 60 in good health and a related stem cell transplant donor.

This sequence joins TRBV7-9 and TRBJ1-1; 9 nucleotides align to TRBD1. CDR1 SEHNR and CDR2 FQNEAQ come from the germline V gene (reference sequence). Trimming took 5 bases from V and 5 from J; bases not matched to a gene: 6. This CDR3 is 14 amino acids long. CDR3 loop: CASSRGQGFTEAFF. In DNA, the CDR3 is TGTGCCAGCAGCCGCGGACAGGGGTTTACTGAAGCTTTCTTT.

CDR3 protein: CASSAGGPGTDTQYF. The CDR3 DNA reads as TGTGCCAGCTCCGCGGGGGGGCCTGGCACAGATACGCAGTATTTT. The chain joins TRBV18 to TRBJ2-3, with 9 bases aligning to TRBD2. The junction had 5 bases not matched to a gene; V was cut back by 6 bases and J by 1 base. The CDR3 consists of 15 residues. CDR1 is KGHSH and CDR2 is LQKENI in the germline V gene.

This clone occurred once. CDR3 in amino acids: CASSLIAGTAEAFF. DNA of the CDR3: TGTGCCAGCAGTTTAATCGCCGGGACAGCGGAAGCTTTCTTT. The V call is TRBV27, the J call TRBJ1-1; 7 nucleotides line up with TRBD1. The J segment lost 8 bases and the V segment lost 2 bases, leaving 8 bases of the junction unmatched. The V gene's germline CDR1 is MNHEY and CDR2 SMNVEV (reference sequence). This CDR3 region has 14 residues.

The V gene is TRBV9, the J gene TRBJ2-2, with a tentative D call TRBD2 (6 bases). CDR1 is SGDLS, CDR2 YYNGEE, per germline. This CDR3 comprises 17 residues. V lost 2 bases to trimming and J lost 1 base, with 15 bases between them. Here the CDR3 reads CASSVRYGGENTGELFF. CDR3 nucleotide sequence: TGTGCCAGCAGCGTGCGCTACGGGGGAGAGAACACCGGGGAGCTGTTTTTT.

The chain employs TRBV10-3 and TRBJ2-1; the D gene is possibly TRBD2 (5 bases). Germline assignment: CDR1 ENHRY and CDR2 SYGVKD. Trimming took off 3 bases at V and 2 bases at J, with 11 bases between the two ends. The CDR3 consists of 15 residues. CDR3 nucleotides: TGTGCCATCAGTGAAGAGGTGAGGGCCTACAATGAGCAGTTCTTC. Translated: CAISEEVRAYNEQFF.

The V gene is TRBV21-1, the J gene TRBJ1-4; the D call in the table, TRBD1, was not verified against the DNA. TRBV21-1 is noted as a pseudogene. This CDR3 region has 15 residues. CDR3 sequence (DNA): TGTGCCAGCAGCACCTACAGGGATCCTAATGAAAAACTGTTTTTT. As protein: CASSTYRDPNEKLFF.

V usage is TRBV7-9 and J usage is TRBJ1-1; unclear D gene. Germline V lookup: CDR1 SEHNR, CDR2 FQNEAQ (reference sequence). The CDR3 is 14 residues long. V lost 5 bases to trimming and J lost 0 bases, with 10 bases between them. CDR3 protein: CASSPDTVNTEAFF. CDR3 coding DNA: TGTGCCAGCAGCCCCGACACCGTGAACACTGAAGCTTTCTTT. Combining the CDR3 with reference TRBV7-9 and TRBJ1-1 gives the whole variable domain DTGVSQNPRHKITKRGQNVTFRCDPISEHNRLYWYRQTLGQGPEFLTYFQNEAQLEKSRLLSDRFSAERPKGSFSTLEIQRTEQGDSAMYLCASSPDTVNTEAFFGQGTRLTVV.

The chain employs TRBV6-4 and TRBJ2-1; possibly TRBD1 for D (5 bases). Between the trimmed V and J ends, which lost 8 bases and 2 bases, there was a span of 10 bases. This CDR3 is 13 amino acids long. Germline V gives CDR1 MRHNA, CDR2 SNTAGT. The DNA for the CDR3 is TGTGCCAGCGACCAGGGTCCCTACAATGAGCAGTTCTTC. Protein product: CASDQGPYNEQFF.

The chain has TRBV12-1 and TRBJ1-5; TRBD1 is taken as the D call from the table, unchecked against the DNA. TRBV12-1 is shown as a pseudogene. CDR3 length equals 14 residues. CDR3 DNA: TGTGCCAGCAGCTATAGGACACGAGGTCAGCCCCAGCATTTT. Translation: CASSYRTRGQPQHF.

The J gene is TRBJ1-4, the V gene TRBV5-4, with TRBD1 as a possible D gene (5 bases). Looked up from germline, CDR1 is SGHNT and CDR2 is YYREEE (reference sequence). V was cut by 1 base and J by 7 bases, with 11 bases left in between. The CDR3 length is 14 residues. The CDR3: CASSLPGGGEKLFF. The CDR3, as DNA: TGTGCCAGCAGCTTGCCCGGGGGGGGTGAAAAACTGTTTTTT.